The present TCR beta chain was sequenced within a study of blood T cell repertoires in COVID-19. Study at large: Samples representing acute and convalescent COVID-19 were sourced from the United States, Italy and Spain.

Individuals aged 18 to 89 years were recruited from about two dozen US areas. This clone was seen more than once but under ten times. TCRdb keeps only in-frame clones here, not all; method: immunoSEQ multiplex PCR. The sample lists about 160,000 clones, over 75% occurring once. After removal of 9 bases from V and 3 bases from J, the junction contained 5 bases not matched to a gene. The CDR3 runs 12 residues. Germline values: CDR1 ENHRY, CDR2 SYGVKD. The sequence was obtained from a woman in her 40s with acute COVID-19. The specimen was PBMCs or T cells enriched from blood (not recorded which). J is TRBJ2-7 and V is TRBV10-3, with 7 bases aligning to TRBD1. CDR3 protein: CAISGTDYEQYF. The DNA of the CDR3 is TGTGCCATTTCCGGGACAGACTACGAGCAGTACTTC.